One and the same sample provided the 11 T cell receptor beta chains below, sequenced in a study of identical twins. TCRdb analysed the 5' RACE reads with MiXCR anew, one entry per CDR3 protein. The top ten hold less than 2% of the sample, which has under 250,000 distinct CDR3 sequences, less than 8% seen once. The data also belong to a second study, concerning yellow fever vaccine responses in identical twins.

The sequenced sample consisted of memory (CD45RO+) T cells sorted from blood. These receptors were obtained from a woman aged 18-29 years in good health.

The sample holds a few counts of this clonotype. The CDR3 here is CASSRGLQNTGELFF. In DNA form, the CDR3 reads TGTGCCAGCAGCCGGGGACTACAGAACACCGGGGAGCTGTTTTTT. The V and J genes are TRBV3-1 and TRBJ2-2; 7 bases agree with TRBD2. Germline V CDR1 and CDR2: LGHDT, YNNKEL (reference sequence). V was clipped by 4 bases and J by 1 base; unmatched bases: 3. The CDR3 length is 15 residues.

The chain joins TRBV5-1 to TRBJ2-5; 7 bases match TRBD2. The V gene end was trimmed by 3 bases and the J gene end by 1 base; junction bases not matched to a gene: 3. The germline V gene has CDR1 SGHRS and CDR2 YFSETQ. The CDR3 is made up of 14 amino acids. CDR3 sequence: CASSSASGQETQYF. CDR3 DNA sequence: TGCGCCAGCAGCTCAGCTAGCGGCCAAGAGACCCAGTACTTC.

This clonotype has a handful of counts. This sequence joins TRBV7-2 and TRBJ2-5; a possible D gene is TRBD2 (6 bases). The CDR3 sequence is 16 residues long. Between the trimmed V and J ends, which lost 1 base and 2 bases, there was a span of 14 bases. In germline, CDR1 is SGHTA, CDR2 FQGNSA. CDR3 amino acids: CASSLGVGAGQETQYF. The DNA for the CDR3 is TGTGCCAGCAGCTTAGGGGTCGGGGCGGGACAAGAGACCCAGTACTTC.

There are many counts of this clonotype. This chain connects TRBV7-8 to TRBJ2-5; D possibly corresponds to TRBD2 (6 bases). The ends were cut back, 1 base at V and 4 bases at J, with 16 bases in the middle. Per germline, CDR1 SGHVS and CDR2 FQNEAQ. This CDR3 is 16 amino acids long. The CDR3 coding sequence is TGTGCCAGCAGCTTAGTGGGTGGGGGAGCGGGAGAGACCCAGTACTTC. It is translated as CASSLVGGGAGETQYF. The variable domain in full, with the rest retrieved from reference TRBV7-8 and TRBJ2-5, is GAGVSQSPRYKVAKRGQDVALRCDPISGHVSLFWYQQALGQGPEFLTYFQNEAQLDKSGLPSDRFFAERPEGSVSTLKIQRTQQEDSAVYLCASSLVGGGAGETQYFGPGTRLLVL.

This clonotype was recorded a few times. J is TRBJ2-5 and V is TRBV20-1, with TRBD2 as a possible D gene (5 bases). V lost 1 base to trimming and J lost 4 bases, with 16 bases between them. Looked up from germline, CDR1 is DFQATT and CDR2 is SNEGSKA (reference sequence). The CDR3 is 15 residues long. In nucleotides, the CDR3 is TGCAGTGCTAGAGGGTTATCGGACTCCCGAGAGACCCAGTACTTC. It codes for CSARGLSDSRETQYF.

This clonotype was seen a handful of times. The CDR3 DNA reads TGCGCCAGCAGCTTGGGGGGGAAAGGAGGCGAGCAGTACTTC. It encodes CASSLGGKGGEQYF. The rearrangement uses TRBV5-1 and TRBJ2-7; TRBD1 or TRBD2 may be the D gene (5 bases each). The CDR3 is made up of 14 amino acids. In germline, CDR1 is SGHRS, CDR2 YFSETQ. Trimming cost V 0 bases and J 6 bases, with 13 bases left between them.

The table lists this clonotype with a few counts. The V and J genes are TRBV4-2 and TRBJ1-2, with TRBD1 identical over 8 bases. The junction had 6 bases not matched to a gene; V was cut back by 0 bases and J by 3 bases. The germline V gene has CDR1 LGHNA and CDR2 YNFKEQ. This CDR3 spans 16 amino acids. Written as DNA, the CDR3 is TGTGCCAGCAGCCAAGATCCACAGGGGGGGGACTATGGCTACACCTTC. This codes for CASSQDPQGGDYGYTF.

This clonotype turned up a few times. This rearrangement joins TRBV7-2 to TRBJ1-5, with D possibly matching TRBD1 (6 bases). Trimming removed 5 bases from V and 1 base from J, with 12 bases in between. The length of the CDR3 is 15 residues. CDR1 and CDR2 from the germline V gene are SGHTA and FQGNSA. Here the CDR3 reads CASSPRGGSNQPQHF. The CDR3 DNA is TGTGCCAGCAGCCCCCGGGGGGGCAGCAATCAGCCCCAGCATTTT.

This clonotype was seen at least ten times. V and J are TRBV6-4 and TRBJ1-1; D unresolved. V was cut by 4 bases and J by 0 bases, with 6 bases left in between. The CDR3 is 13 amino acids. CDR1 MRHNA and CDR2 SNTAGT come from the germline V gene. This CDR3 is CASSVTVNTEAFF. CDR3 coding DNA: TGTGCCAGCAGTGTAACTGTGAACACTGAAGCTTTCTTT.

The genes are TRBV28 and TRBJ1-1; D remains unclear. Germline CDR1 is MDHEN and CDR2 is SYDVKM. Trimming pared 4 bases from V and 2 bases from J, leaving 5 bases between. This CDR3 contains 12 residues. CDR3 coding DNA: TGTGCCAGCAGTTCAATTAACACTGAAGCTTTCTTT. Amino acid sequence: CASSSINTEAFF.

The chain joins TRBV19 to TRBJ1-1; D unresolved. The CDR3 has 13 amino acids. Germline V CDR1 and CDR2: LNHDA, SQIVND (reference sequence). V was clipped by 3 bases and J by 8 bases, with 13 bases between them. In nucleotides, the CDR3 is TGTGCCAGTAGTATGTTTGGAACAGCCGAAGCTTTCTTT. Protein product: CASSMFGTAEAFF.